A selection of T cell receptor beta chains follows, all from one sample in a study of shared clonotypes between healthy human individuals. Sequencing was performed with immunoSEQ multiplex PCR; in TCRdb, only in-frame clones are kept and a portion is missing. The sample consists of millions of clones, about 95% of them appearing once. The sequenced material came from naive CD8+ T cells sorted from blood. Source of these receptors: a man aged 18 to 29 in good health. The conserved cysteine and the conserved F or W are not part of the CDR3 here. The D gene is left open where the match is weak.

v_gene,j_gene,d_gene,len,CDR3aa
TRBV4-1,TRBJ1-6,.,11,ASSGIGNSPLH
TRBV30,TRBJ2-1,.,16,AWSVWPPGASIYNEQF
TRBV10-1,TRBJ2-5,TRBD1,13,ASSDVQGVQETQY
TRBV12-5,TRBJ2-2,TRBD2,15,ASGWEALAGVGGELF
TRBV4-3,TRBJ1-5,.,13,ASSLNDRPDQPQH
TRBV6-5,TRBJ1-3,.,12,ASTEGTSGNTIY
TRBV25-1,TRBJ2-7,.,12,ASSDGQGVYEQY
TRBV10-3,TRBJ2-3,.,13,AIKPGVLFTDTQY
TRBV10-1,TRBJ2-1,.,15,ASSESIGIGSYNEQF
TRBV9,TRBJ1-6,TRBD1,14,ASSGWTGEGDSPLH
TRBV21-1,TRBJ2-1,.,13,ASTRPGTGDNEQF
TRBV5-5,TRBJ2-7,.,10,ASSLRLDEQY
TRBV9,TRBJ2-6,TRBD2,14,ASSVAAGAGANVLT
TRBV19,TRBJ1-2,TRBD1,13,ASSIERTGVYGYT
TRBV5-6,TRBJ1-1,.,11,ASSLVGPTEAF
TRBV6-1,TRBJ2-7,TRBD1,13,ASSERDRDYYEQY
TRBV19,TRBJ1-1,.,11,ASSILENTEAF
TRBV5-4,TRBJ2-7,.,11,ASSLIGLNEQY
TRBV5-3,TRBJ1-4,.,13,ARSLEGLGYEKLF
TRBV4-3,TRBJ2-2,.,10,ASRAGTGELF
TRBV27,TRBJ2-7,.,11,ASSLRETYEQY
TRBV7-2,TRBJ2-1,.,14,ASSPERGPGYNEQF
TRBV2,TRBJ1-1,.,11,ASSAPGSAEAF
TRBV28,TRBJ2-2,TRBD2,14,ASSLRVAGVSGELF
TRBV11-1,TRBJ2-3,TRBD2,13,ASSPPSGGLDTQY
TRBV7-9,TRBJ2-3,.,15,ASSFAAGLLLTDTQY
TRBV29-1,TRBJ2-3,.,12,SEAGTGRTDTQY
TRBV6-1,TRBJ2-3,.,11,ASSEAGADTQY